These T cell receptor beta chains were read from a single sample in a study of OX40 agonist ivuxolimab in advanced cancers. Method: immunoSEQ multiplex PCR; TCRdb's copy keeps in-frame clones and lacks some. The sample lists tens of thousands of clones; around 85% were seen once. The sequencing used CD4+ or CD8+ T cells sorted from blood, collected in a trial of the OX40 agonist ivuxolimab. These receptors all stem from an adult with an advanced solid tumor such as melanoma, head and neck, liver or kidney cancer. The conserved cysteine and the conserved F or W are not part of the CDR3 here. The D gene is left open where the match is weak.

J gene	D gene	V gene	CDR3 protein
TRBJ2-5	.	TRBV7-9	ASSLGQGLRETQY
TRBJ2-3	.	TRBV4-2	ASSPPTGEHIDTQY
TRBJ1-6	.	TRBV4-1	ASSQDQWGQRNSPLH
TRBJ2-7	.	TRBV7-3	ASSLYTSYEQY
TRBJ1-2	.	TRBV15	ATSRDSGDISYGYT
TRBJ2-1	TRBD2	TRBV19	ASSSRGGTYNEQF
TRBJ2-1	.	TRBV5-1	ASSLGQDNEQF
TRBJ1-5	TRBD1	TRBV28	ASSSGTGGTQH
TRBJ1-2	.	TRBV4-1	ASSQDSGLDYGYT
TRBJ2-3	.	TRBV7-9	ASSFGDTQY
TRBJ1-4	.	TRBV18	ASSPREGEKLF
TRBJ1-5	TRBD1	TRBV2	ASRVGTGPNQPQH
TRBJ2-7	TRBD1	TRBV9	ASSLTGQGAGEQY
TRBJ1-3	.	TRBV10-3	AISANSGNTIY
TRBJ2-7	TRBD1	TRBV5-1	ASSFSTGGTYEQY
.	TRBD2	TRBV19	ASSIGLAGDEQY
TRBJ1-2	.	TRBV7-9	ASTPAGAYGYT
TRBJ2-3	.	TRBV19	ASSIGGGFSTDTQY
TRBJ2-5	TRBD1	TRBV7-2	ASSPGQQETQY
TRBJ2-7	TRBD2	TRBV6-5	ASSYSTSGGLEQY
TRBJ2-5	TRBD1	TRBV13	ASSIWTGQETQY
TRBJ1-5	.	TRBV20-1	SARANRTQH
TRBJ1-1	.	TRBV25-1	ASSDIRMKAF
TRBJ2-1	TRBD1	TRBV25-1	ATSQGESNNEQF
TRBJ2-4	TRBD1	TRBV6-1	ASTTGGAAKNIQY
TRBJ1-1	.	TRBV6-6	ASSLAQVNTEAF
TRBJ1-1	.	TRBV9	ASSVQGRTEAF
TRBJ2-2	.	TRBV6-1	ASSGRGRPNTGELF
TRBJ1-6	TRBD1	TRBV29-1	SVSAQGDSPLH